The next 21 T cell receptor beta chains were all read from a single sample in a study of cytomegalovirus exposure and HLA in healthy donors. PCR was performed using 60 Vbeta and 13 Jbeta primers. Clones were sequenced by immunoSEQ multiplex PCR, and TCRdb holds only the in-frame ones, with some missing. The profile shows more than 95,000 clones, around 80% of them singletons. Sequences were obtained from PBMCs. Receptors were obtained from a man under 40 in good health and CMV-seronegative.

Comments on this clone: Germline is not matched at one junction end, which may reflect a read error. This chain uses TRBV10-3 with TRBJ2-5, with TRBD2 matching 15 bases. The germline V gene has CDR1 ENHRY and CDR2 SYGVKD. CDR3 length: 13 amino acids. This chain's CDR3 is CAISAGTSGGLNF. In DNA form, the CDR3 reads TGTGCCATCAGTGCCGGGACTAGCGGGGGGCTGAACTTC.

This clone was seen just once. This chain links TRBV30 with TRBJ1-3; D gene unclear. Germline assignment: CDR1 GTSNPN and CDR2 SVGIG (reference sequence). The CDR3 is made up of 12 amino acids. The V and J ends lost 8 bases and 0 bases respectively, with 8 bases between them. Written as DNA, the CDR3 is TGTGCCCATTCCGGCTCTGGAAACACCATATATTTT. As protein: CAHSGSGNTIYF.

The chain recombines TRBV7-2 with TRBJ2-1; a weak D match, TRBD1 (6 bases). V lost 5 bases to trimming and J lost 8 bases, with 19 bases between them. Germline CDR1 reads SGHTA; CDR2 reads FQGNSA. The CDR3 sequence is 15 residues long. DNA of the CDR3: TGTGCCAGCAGCGTACAGGGTTCGGGGATTGATGAGCAGTTCTTC. Its protein product is CASSVQGSGIDEQFF.

This clone was counted once. The J gene is TRBJ1-5, the V gene TRBV4-1; the match to TRBD1 covers 10 bases. V lost 3 bases and J lost 4; bases outside the gene matches: 6. In germline, CDR1 is MGHRA, CDR2 YSYEKL. The CDR3 is 16 residues long. CDR3 DNA sequence: TGCGCCAGCAGCCACACGACAGGGGGCCCAAATCAGCCCCAGCATTTT. Translated, it gives CASSHTTGGPNQPQHF.

The chain links TRBV18 to TRBJ2-5; D is ambiguous. V was pared by 0 bases and J by 5 bases, with 13 bases between. The V gene's germline CDR1 is KGHSH and CDR2 LQKENI. CDR3 length: 15 amino acids. This chain's CDR3 is CASSPPLGVPETQYF. Written as DNA, the CDR3 is TGTGCCAGCTCACCACCCTTGGGCGTCCCCGAGACCCAGTACTTC.

V is TRBV11-2 and J is TRBJ2-4, with 14 bases aligning to TRBD2. Losses at the gene ends were 6 bases for V and 0 bases for J; bases not matched to a gene: 4. Germline values: CDR1 SGHAT, CDR2 FQNNGV. The CDR3 is made up of 17 amino acids. CDR3 loop: CASRGLAGALAKNIQYF. CDR3 nucleotides: TGTGCCAGCAGGGGACTAGCGGGGGCCCTAGCCAAAAACATTCAGTACTTC.

V usage is TRBV7-9 and J usage is TRBJ1-2; D may be TRBD1 (6 bases). The germline V gene encodes CDR1 SEHNR and CDR2 FQNEAQ (reference sequence). The ends were cut back, 1 base at V and 3 bases at J, with 9 bases in the middle. The CDR3 length is 14 residues. The CDR3 DNA reads TGTGCCAGCAGCTTAGGGGGGCTCGACTATGGCTACACCTTC. This translates into CASSLGGLDYGYTF. Drawing the rest from reference TRBV7-9 and TRBJ1-2, the complete variable domain is DTGVSQNPRHKITKRGQNVTFRCDPISEHNRLYWYRQTLGQGPEFLTYFQNEAQLEKSRLLSDRFSAERPKGSFSTLEIQRTEQGDSAMYLCASSLGGLDYGYTFGSGTRLTVV.

A few counts support this clone. The same CDR3 also results from other DNA sequences found in this sample. The V call is TRBV7-8, the J call TRBJ2-7; 10 bases are a match to TRBD2. CDR3 size: 16 residues. CDR1 is SGHVS and CDR2 is FQNEAQ in the germline V gene. The V segment lost 4 bases and the J segment 0 bases; nucleotides outside the gene matches: 6. The CDR3 coding sequence is TGTGCCAGCAGCTACGGACTAGCGGAGACCTCCTACGAGCAGTACTTC. It codes for CASSYGLAETSYEQYF. Full variable domain (missing parts from reference TRBV7-8 and TRBJ2-7): GAGVSQSPRYKVAKRGQDVALRCDPISGHVSLFWYQQALGQGPEFLTYFQNEAQLDKSGLPSDRFFAERPEGSVSTLKIQRTQQEDSAVYLCASSYGLAETSYEQYFGPGTRLTVT.

CDR3 nucleotides: TGTGCCATCGAGAACCCCCGAGGAGAGACCCAGTACTTC. This gives the protein CAIENPRGETQYF. V and J are TRBV10-3 and TRBJ2-5; D gene uncertain. The V end lost 8 bases, the J end lost 4 bases, and 14 bases lay between the germline ends. Germline loops: CDR1 ENHRY, CDR2 SYGVKD. This CDR3 contains 13 residues.

DNA of the CDR3: TGTGCCAGCAGTTACTCGACAGGGAGGAATGAGCAGTTCTTC. Residues: CASSYSTGRNEQFF. The chain uses TRBV6-6 and TRBJ2-1; D might be TRBD1 (7 bases). In germline, CDR1 is MNHNY, CDR2 SVGAGI (reference sequence). The V end was cut by 0 bases, the J end by 7 bases, with 10 bases between. The CDR3 consists of 14 residues.

This chain uses TRBV6-5 with TRBJ2-5, with D possibly matching TRBD2 (5 bases). The CDR3 length is 13 residues. CDR1 and CDR2 from the germline V gene are MNHEY and SVGAGI. The V end lost 2 bases, the J end lost 11 bases, and 15 bases lay between the germline ends. Here the CDR3 reads CASSYSATWEQYF. As DNA, the CDR3 is TGTGCCAGCAGTTACAGCGCGACGTGGGAGCAGTACTTC.

The gene calls are TRBV19 and TRBJ2-5, with no clear D. Germline V gene sequence: CDR1 LNHDA, CDR2 SQIVND (reference sequence). This CDR3 spans 14 amino acids. With 1 base removed from V and 1 base from J, the gap between germline ends came to 7 bases. The CDR3 sequence is CASSIGASQETQYF. DNA for the CDR3: TGTGCCAGTAGTATAGGGGCCAGCCAAGAGACCCAGTACTTC. The full variable domain, completed using reference TRBV19 and TRBJ2-5, is DGGITQSPKYLFRKEGQNVTLSCEQNLNHDAMYWYRQDPGQGLRLIYYSQIVNDFQKGDIAEGYSVSREKKESFPLTVTSAQKNPTAFYLCASSIGASQETQYFGPGTRLLVL.

This clone was seen a single time. The chain links TRBV5-4 to TRBJ2-3, with D perhaps matching TRBD2 (6 bases). The CDR3 is 15 amino acids. Trimming shortened V by 4 bases and J by 2 bases, and 14 bases separated the two germline ends. CDR1 is SGHNT and CDR2 is YYREEE in the germline V gene (reference sequence). This CDR3 reads CASSTRGGPTDTQYF. CDR3 in DNA: TGTGCCAGCAGCACACGGGGAGGCCCCACAGATACGCAGTATTTT.

J is TRBJ2-7 and V is TRBV27; 7 bases are shared with TRBD1. The CDR3 has 15 amino acids. CDR1 is MNHEY and CDR2 is SMNVEV in the germline V gene (reference sequence). V shed 2 bases, J shed 6 bases, and the junction held 10 bases outside the gene matches. The CDR3 DNA reads as TGTGCCAGCAGTTTAGTGCAGGGGGTAGGATCCGAGCAGTACTTC. Translation gives CASSLVQGVGSEQYF.

CDR3 in DNA: TGTGCCAGCAGCAGACGAACAGGAGTTAATTCACCCCTCCACTTT. It specifies CASSRRTGVNSPLHF. The chain links TRBV9 to TRBJ1-6; perhaps TRBD1 as D (5 bases). The V end lost 4 bases, the J end lost 6 bases, and 14 bases lay between the germline ends. This CDR3 is 15 amino acids long. Germline CDR1 is SGDLS and CDR2 is YYNGEE.

The V and J genes are TRBV15 and TRBJ2-2, with a weak D call TRBD2 (6 bases). Germline loops: CDR1 LNHNV, CDR2 YYDKDF (reference sequence). Trimming removed 7 bases at V and 2 bases at J, with 11 bases between. The CDR3 is 14 residues long. Here the CDR3 DNA reads TGTGCCACCACCTGGGACTTTAACACCGGGGAGCTGTTTTTT. This sequence encodes CATTWDFNTGELFF.

The chain has TRBV4-1 and TRBJ1-5; D gene ambiguous. CDR1 is MGHRA and CDR2 is YSYEKL in the germline V gene. CDR3 length: 18 amino acids. Between the trimmed V and J ends, which lost 0 bases and 7 bases, there was a span of 22 bases. The CDR3 region is CASSQDELWQAGRQPQHF. The CDR3, as DNA: TGCGCCAGCAGCCAAGATGAGTTATGGCAGGCGGGAAGACAGCCCCAGCATTTT.

The chain employs TRBV11-2 and TRBJ2-7; possible D gene TRBD1, 5 bases. Germline loops: CDR1 SGHAT, CDR2 FQNNGV. Between the trimmed V and J ends, which lost 0 bases and 6 bases, there was a span of 15 bases. The CDR3 has 15 amino acids. CDR3 bases: TGTGCCAGCAGCTTAGATTTTGGGGCCTTAATCGAGCAGTACTTC. It codes for CASSLDFGALIEQYF.

V is TRBV7-2 and J is TRBJ2-1; possibly TRBD2 for D (5 bases). The germline CDR1 and CDR2 sequences are SGHTA and FQGNSA. This CDR3 comprises 16 residues. The germline V and J ends were trimmed by 5 bases and 6 bases, with 20 bases remaining between them. This chain's CDR3 is CASSPGPRAGGNEQFF. CDR3 in DNA: TGTGCCAGCAGCCCTGGCCCGAGGGCCGGCGGCAATGAGCAGTTCTTC. Variable domain in full (rest from reference TRBV7-2 and TRBJ2-1): GAGVSQSPSNKVTEKGKDVELRCDPISGHTALYWYRQSLGQGLEFLIYFQGNSAPDKSGLPSDRFSAERTGGSVSTLTIQRTQQEDSAVYLCASSPGPRAGGNEQFFGPGTRLTVL.

The chain combines TRBV18 with TRBJ2-1; a weak D match, TRBD1 (5 bases). Per germline, CDR1 KGHSH and CDR2 LQKENI. The CDR3 is 14 amino acids. The V end was cut by 0 bases, the J end by 6 bases, with 9 bases between. CDR3 amino acids: CASSPPWQGNEQFF. DNA of the CDR3: TGTGCCAGCTCACCACCGTGGCAGGGCAATGAGCAGTTCTTC. Full variable domain (rest looked up from reference TRBV18 and TRBJ2-1): NAGVMQNPRHLVRRRGQEARLRCSPMKGHSHVYWYRQLPEEGLKFMVYLQKENIIDESGMPKERFSAEFPKEGPSILRIQQVVRGDSAAYFCASSPPWQGNEQFFGPGTRLTVL.

V usage is TRBV11-2 and J usage is TRBJ2-5; D is perhaps TRBD2 (5 bases). The length of the CDR3 is 15 residues. Germline-derived CDR1 and CDR2 are SGHAT and FQNNGV. V dropped 3 bases and J dropped 4 bases, with 15 bases sitting between them. The CDR3 is CASSFSVGRGETQYF. DNA for the CDR3: TGTGCCAGCAGCTTCTCGGTCGGTCGGGGAGAGACCCAGTACTTC. The full variable domain, in which reference TRBV11-2 and TRBJ2-5 provide the parts outside the CDR3, is EAGVAQSPRYKIIEKRQSVAFWCNPISGHATLYWYQQILGQGPKLLIQFQNNGVVDDSQLPKDRFSAERLKGVDSTLKIQPAKLEDSAVYLCASSFSVGRGETQYFGPGTRLLVL.